These 30 T cell receptor beta chains came from one sample sequenced in a study of graft-versus-host responses after intestinal transplantation. Only in-frame clones appear in the TCRdb table, and some are missing; sequencing was by immunoSEQ multiplex PCR. Altogether tens of thousands of clones are present, about 94% being singletons, with the ten largest covering approximately 0.2%. No antigen is known for these receptors. The specimen was unstimulated CD4+ T cells sorted from spleen or lymph node cells, collected before transplant. All receptors come from a human donor who was the organ donor for an intestinal transplant.

This clone has just one count. J is TRBJ1-1 and V is TRBV5-1; D gene uncertain. Germline lookup yields CDR1 SGHRS and CDR2 YFSETQ. Trimming cost V 6 bases and J 1 base, with 13 bases left between them. CDR3 length: 14 amino acids. The CDR3 here is CASKLEVTNTEAFF. CDR3 DNA sequence: TGCGCCAGCAAATTAGAAGTCACGAACACTGAAGCTTTCTTT.

The chain recombines TRBV10-3 with TRBJ1-4, with D perhaps matching TRBD1 (6 bases). The CDR3 loop spans 13 amino acids. Germline V lookup: CDR1 ENHRY, CDR2 SYGVKD. V lost 11 bases to trimming and J lost 6 bases, with 16 bases between them. CDR3 sequence: CASVGGLHEKLFF. Written as DNA, the CDR3 is TGTGCCTCCGTCGGGGGGCTTCATGAAAAACTGTTTTTT.

CDR3 DNA sequence: TGTGCCAGCAACACTCTATCCTCTGGGGCCAACGTCCTGACTTTC. This gives the protein CASNTLSSGANVLTF. This chain connects TRBV6-6 to TRBJ2-6; D not certain. The CDR3 runs to 15 residues. Trimming shortened V by 7 bases and J by 0 bases, and 10 bases separated the two germline ends. Germline loops: CDR1 MNHNY, CDR2 SVGAGI (reference sequence).

This chain links TRBV10-3 with TRBJ2-7; 8 bases map to TRBD1. The CDR3 is made up of 17 amino acids. Germline loops: CDR1 ENHRY, CDR2 SYGVKD. The V segment lost 2 bases and the J segment 1 base; nucleotides outside the gene matches: 10. This CDR3 reads CAISEDQQGDRSYEQYF. The DNA for the CDR3 is TGTGCCATCAGTGAGGATCAACAGGGGGATAGGTCCTACGAGCAGTACTTC.

J is TRBJ1-1 and V is TRBV7-2; D is unresolved. This CDR3 is 18 amino acids long. With 2 bases removed from V and 0 bases from J, the gap between germline ends came to 19 bases. CDR1 and CDR2 from the germline V gene are SGHTA and FQGNSA. The CDR3, as DNA: TGTGCCAGCAGCTTAACGCTCCCCGGGATTTTCATGAACACTGAAGCTTTCTTT. The encoded protein is CASSLTLPGIFMNTEAFF.

This chain joins TRBV7-3 and TRBJ2-5; 11 bases are a match to TRBD2. The DNA end is more similar to TRBJ2-7, so the J call may be wrong. Germline CDR1 reads SGHTA; CDR2 reads FQGTGA. The CDR3 runs 14 residues. The CDR3 sequence is CASSRSGGAYEQYF. DNA of the CDR3: TGTGCCAGCAGCCGTAGCGGGGGGGCCTACGAGCAGTACTTC.

The CDR3 here is CASSFRQTYEQYF. The DNA for the CDR3 is TGTGCCAGCAGTTTCCGGCAGACGTACGAGCAGTACTTC. This chain connects TRBV28 to TRBJ2-5; D uncertain. The DNA matches TRBJ2-7 better at its end, which makes the J call doubtful. The CDR3 loop spans 13 amino acids. Germline V lookup: CDR1 MDHEN, CDR2 SYDVKM.

V usage is TRBV2 and J usage is TRBJ2-3, with 9 bases lining up with TRBD2. Germline V CDR1 and CDR2: SNHLY, FYNNEI. The CDR3 runs 14 residues. The junction had 6 bases not matched to a gene; V was cut back by 3 bases and J by 8 bases. In DNA, the CDR3 is TGTGCCAGCAGTGATTGGGTAGCGGGGGTTACGCAGTATTTT. Its protein product is CASSDWVAGVTQYF.

This clone has just one count. The V and J genes are TRBV7-9 and TRBJ2-3; D is perhaps TRBD2 (6 bases). The germline gives CDR1 SEHNR, CDR2 FQNEAQ (reference sequence). The ends were cut back, 5 bases at V and 6 bases at J, with 21 bases in the middle. This CDR3 is built from 16 residues. This CDR3 reads CASSALIWGEGDTQYF. The CDR3 region has the DNA TGTGCCAGCAGCGCCCTGATTTGGGGGGAAGGGGATACGCAGTATTTT.

In this sample, this clone turned up once. V and J are TRBV5-5 and TRBJ2-3; D gene unclear. Germline V gene lookup returns CDR1 SGHKS and CDR2 YYEKEE (reference sequence). The germline V and J ends were trimmed by 4 bases and 2 bases, with 8 bases remaining between them. The CDR3 is made up of 13 amino acids. CDR3 sequence: CASSRALTDTQYF. In DNA, the CDR3 is TGTGCCAGCAGCCGGGCCCTCACAGATACGCAGTATTTT.

The V call is TRBV11-2, the J call TRBJ2-7, with no clear D. Trimming shortened V by 1 base and J by 6 bases, and 10 bases separated the two germline ends. The CDR3 has 13 amino acids. In germline, CDR1 is SGHAT, CDR2 FQNNGV. The CDR3 here is CASSLVGQTEQYF. CDR3 coding DNA: TGTGCCAGCAGCTTAGTTGGTCAGACCGAGCAGTACTTC.

The genes are TRBV28 and TRBJ1-5; TRBD1 matches at 7 bases. J gave up 4 bases and V 6 bases, and 15 bases lay outside the gene matches. The CDR3 runs to 17 residues. CDR1 is MDHEN and CDR2 is SYDVKM in the germline V gene. The CDR3 region has the DNA TGTGCCAGCAGACCTTATAACAGGGGATCCCTGAATCAGCCCCAGCATTTT. It specifies CASRPYNRGSLNQPQHF.

The V call is TRBV28, the J call TRBJ1-5; the D is unclear. This CDR3 is built from 13 residues. The V gene lost 10 bases and the J gene lost 4 bases, with 14 bases spanning the gap. From germline, CDR1 is MDHEN and CDR2 SYDVKM. CDR3 protein: CAITNGLNQPQHF. CDR3 in DNA: TGTGCCATTACAAACGGGCTGAATCAGCCCCAGCATTTT.

About this clone itself: Compared with germline, one end of the junction differs, possibly owing to a read error. This specimen includes other DNA sequences encoding the same CDR3. The rearrangement links TRBV27 to TRBJ2-3, with D possibly being TRBD1 (7 bases). Germline CDR1 reads MNHEY; CDR2 reads SMNVEV (reference sequence). The CDR3 runs to 14 residues. The CDR3 DNA is TGTGCCAGTAGTTTAGGAGGGGGCGGCGATACGCAGTATTTT. This sequence encodes CASSLGGGGDTQYF.

This chain joins TRBV9 and TRBJ1-6; maybe TRBD1 (6 bases). V shed 0 bases and J shed 0 bases, with 10 bases lying between them. The CDR3 has 17 amino acids. CDR1 is SGDLS, CDR2 YYNGEE, per germline. The CDR3: CASSVAGVSSYNSPLHF. The CDR3 nucleotides read TGTGCCAGCAGCGTAGCAGGGGTGAGCTCCTATAATTCACCCCTCCACTTT.

The V gene is TRBV29-1, the J gene TRBJ1-5; 9 positions match TRBD1. The germline CDR1 and CDR2 sequences are SQVTM and ANQGSEA. This CDR3 comprises 14 residues. The V gene end was trimmed by 6 bases and the J gene end by 11 bases; junction bases not matched to a gene: 14. Here the CDR3 reads CSVLARDREISQHF. As DNA, the CDR3 is TGCAGCGTCCTTGCCCGGGACAGGGAAATTTCCCAGCATTTT.

V and J are TRBV18 and TRBJ1-4; D perhaps matches TRBD1 (5 bases). This CDR3 spans 15 amino acids. From germline, CDR1 is KGHSH and CDR2 LQKENI. Trimming stripped 4 bases from V and 3 bases from J, with 12 bases between. The CDR3 bases are TGTGCCAGCTCACTTCCGGGGCGGCCTAATGAAAAACTGTTTTTT. This codes for CASSLPGRPNEKLFF.

In regard to this clone: This sample also contains other DNA sequences that code for the same CDR3. This chain links TRBV28 with TRBJ1-3; D perhaps matches TRBD1 (6 bases). Trimming removed 3 bases at V and 1 base at J, with 13 bases between. Germline CDR1 and CDR2: MDHEN and SYDVKM. The CDR3 sequence is 16 residues long. In nucleotides, the CDR3 is TGTGCCAGCAGTTTGAGTCCGGGGGCTTCTGGAAACACCATATATTTT. As protein: CASSLSPGASGNTIYF.

The CDR3 bases are TGTGCCAGCAGCTCGAAAGTGAATACAGGTTCCTCCTATAATTCACCCCTCCACTTT. Translated: CASSSKVNTGSSYNSPLHF. The chain links TRBV11-2 to TRBJ1-6; maybe TRBD1 (5 bases). The CDR3 runs 19 residues. Per the germline V gene, CDR1 is SGHAT and CDR2 is FQNNGV. Between the trimmed V and J ends, which lost 4 bases and 0 bases, there was a span of 19 bases.

This sequence joins TRBV18 and TRBJ2-5, with 15 bases fitting TRBD2. Germline-derived CDR1 and CDR2 are KGHSH and LQKENI. There are 16 residues in the CDR3. V was clipped by 3 bases and J by 7 bases; unmatched bases: 6. The CDR3 DNA follows: TGTGCCAGCTCACCGCAAGGACTAGCGGGGGGGCCGACCCAGTACTTC. Translated: CASSPQGLAGGPTQYF.

The gene calls are TRBV7-9 and TRBJ2-1, with 7 bases identical to TRBD1. The CDR3 covers 16 residues. Germline V gene lookup returns CDR1 SEHNR and CDR2 FQNEAQ (reference sequence). V shed 7 bases, J shed 0 bases, and the junction held 9 bases outside the gene matches. In nucleotides, the CDR3 is TGTGCCAGCACCAAAGGGACAGAAAGCTCCTACAATGAGCAGTTCTTC. Translating gives CASTKGTESSYNEQFF.

Concerning this clone itself: This CDR3 is also generated by other DNA sequences in the sample. The rearrangement uses TRBV6-1 and TRBJ1-2, with D possibly TRBD1 on 5 matching bases. The ends were cut back, 6 bases at V and 4 bases at J, with 15 bases in the middle. The CDR3 has 14 amino acids. Germline CDR1 MNHNS, CDR2 SASEGT. Written as DNA, the CDR3 is TGTGCCAGCAGGGGGGGGGTGGCGCTCTATGGCTACACCTTC. This encodes CASRGGVALYGYTF.

This clone showed up just once. V is TRBV10-3 and J is TRBJ2-2; 8 positions match TRBD2. V lost 3 bases and J lost 5; bases outside the gene matches: 5. Per germline, CDR1 ENHRY and CDR2 SYGVKD. The CDR3 sequence is 15 residues long. CDR3 residues: CAISDGGGRTGELFF. In nucleotides, the CDR3 is TGTGCCATCAGTGATGGCGGGGGGAGGACCGGGGAGCTGTTTTTT.

The V call is TRBV28, the J call TRBJ1-1, with 9 nucleotides matching TRBD1. CDR1 and CDR2 (germline): MDHEN, SYDVKM. V was clipped by 5 bases and J by 6 bases; unmatched bases: 7. This CDR3 contains 14 residues. DNA of the CDR3: TGTGCCAGCAGTCCGGACCGGGACAGGGCTGAAGCTTTCTTT. This gives the protein CASSPDRDRAEAFF.

The chain couples TRBV7-2 to TRBJ1-1; D unresolved. This CDR3 is 14 amino acids long. Looked up from germline, CDR1 is SGHTA and CDR2 is FQGNSA. V dropped 1 base and J dropped 8 bases, with 14 bases sitting between them. The CDR3 DNA reads as TGTGCCAGCAGCTTAGATTGGTCCCGTTTAGAAGCTTTCTTT. Its translation: CASSLDWSRLEAFF.

V is TRBV5-1 and J is TRBJ1-6; D remains unclear. The CDR3 runs to 14 residues. The germline V gene has CDR1 SGHRS and CDR2 YFSETQ. Trimming left V 4 bases short and J 7 bases short, with 12 bases between. This CDR3 is CASSPQTGNSPLHF. The CDR3 nucleotides read TGCGCCAGCAGCCCCCAAACCGGGAATTCACCCCTCCACTTT.

The gene calls are TRBV6-6 and TRBJ1-1; no definite D call. The CDR3 is 12 residues long. Germline V lookup: CDR1 MNHNY, CDR2 SVGAGI (reference sequence). V lost 3 bases and J 6 bases, leaving 8 bases between the germline ends. The CDR3 region has the DNA TGTGCCAGCAGTTATGGTCAAGCTGAAGCTTTCTTT. This sequence encodes CASSYGQAEAFF.

The chain combines TRBV9 with TRBJ2-7; D may match TRBD1 or TRBD2 (5 bases each). CDR3 size: 15 residues. Looked up from germline, CDR1 is SGDLS and CDR2 is YYNGEE. V lost 4 bases to trimming and J lost 6 bases, with 20 bases between them. CDR3 sequence reads: CASSPAPGTLSEQYF. CDR3 coding DNA: TGTGCCAGCAGCCCCGCCCCCGGGACCCTCTCCGAGCAGTACTTC.

V and J are TRBV5-1 and TRBJ2-7; TRBD2 matches 7 bases. CDR3 length equals 15 residues. Losses at the gene ends were 6 bases for V and 2 bases for J; bases not matched to a gene: 11. Germline CDR1 is SGHRS and CDR2 is YFSETQ. DNA of the CDR3: TGCGCCAGCACCGCCCAAGCGGGGACCGCCTACGAGCAGTACTTC. Protein: CASTAQAGTAYEQYF.

This chain uses TRBV5-8 with TRBJ2-5, with D perhaps TRBD1 (5 bases). CDR3 size: 15 residues. Germline CDR1 is SGHTS and CDR2 is YDEGEE. Trimming stripped 0 bases from V and 5 bases from J, with 14 bases between. CDR3 DNA sequence: TGTGCCAGCAGCTTGGGGTCCGGGCCAGGGGAGACCCAGTACTTC. Its translation: CASSLGSGPGETQYF.